This TCR beta chain emerged from a study of identical twins. General observations from the study: Among monozygotic twins, out-of-frame TCR alpha sharing exceeded what models predicted.

The CDR3 contains 17 residues. Per the germline V gene, CDR1 is MNHEY and CDR2 is SVGAGI. Trimming removed 2 bases from V and 2 bases from J, with 13 bases in between. With respect to this clonotype: Its matching antigen is unknown.

From the 5' RACE reads, TCRdb called clonotypes with MiXCR, one entry per CDR3 protein. The sample consists of 700,000 or so distinct CDR3 sequences, about 20% of them appearing once. The sample also formed part of further work on T cells expressing NK-cell markers. That source notes: Sorting of alpha-beta TCR T cells alone was achieved in several experiments with an anti-gamma-delta TCR antibody.

Sequencing input: PBMCs. This clonotype originated in a woman younger than 35 in good health. The chain recombines TRBV6-5 with TRBJ2-6; no reliable D call. The chain's CDR3 is CASSYAPPATGANVLTF. DNA of the CDR3: TGTGCCAGCAGTTACGCCCCCCCTGCCACTGGGGCCAACGTCCTGACTTTC.